The rows below give T cell receptor beta chains drawn from one sample of a study of radiation and T cells in renal cell carcinoma. Sequencing was performed with immunoSEQ multiplex PCR; in TCRdb, only in-frame clones are kept and a portion is missing. The table includes 130,000 or so clones, approximately 87% detected once. The material sequenced was blood, taken from a patient whose treatment included radiotherapy and nephrectomy. The receptor set was obtained from a woman in her fifties or sixties with renal cell carcinoma. The CDR3 runs from the conserved cysteine through the conserved F or W.

>TRBV15
CATSRDRFPGTQYF
>TRBV4-3
CASSQDKMYTDTQYF
>TRBV6-5
CASATGEYEQYF
>TRBV28
CASSLSQEETQYF
>TRBV4-3
CASSQDSGGTTGELFF
>TRBV9
CASSPRGEGGKNIQYF
>TRBV4-1
CASSQGLGLAEKETQYF
>TRBV20-1
CSAQAGQPQHF
>TRBV18
CASSLDSNTEAFF
>TRBV6-6
CASRGMGEQYF
>TRBV6-1
CASVGIYNQPQHF
>TRBV7-2
CASSLRPRETQYF
>TRBV9
CASSAPTAADTQYF
>TRBV4-2
CASSQEGQGQAFF
>TRBV10-3
CAISGDRVGTNEKLFF
>TRBV6-1
CASEGQGDQPQHF
>TRBV30
CAWSPGARAGKAFF
>TRBV5-1
CASSLIGWSSNEQFF
>TRBV5-1
CASSYRAKGINEQYF
>TRBV6-1
CASSEGIAANYGYTF
>TRBV6-5
CASRPAHSGGETQYF
>TRBV10-1
CASSFGGPSGNTIYF
>TRBV6-5
CASSSGGFTGYTF
>TRBV19
CASSIGDRGLYGYTF
>TRBV4-3
CASSPQGRGNDGEKLFF
>TRBV7-2
CASSRRQGNSVFF
>TRBV5-3
CARSPGRGATDTGELFF
>TRBV5-4
CASSWGTKGHQPQHF
>TRBV5-6
CASSLVPETQYF
>TRBV7-2
CASSSLGQTYEQYF
>TRBV27
CASSFGTSSGANVLTF
>TRBV18
CASSRDGGTTTAETQYF
>TRBV7-9
CASSTGLAALVEQYF
>TRBV29-1
CSVGSETNTEAFF
>TRBV14
CASSNSATSYEQYF
>TRBV9
CASSGPSGLAGEGEQYF